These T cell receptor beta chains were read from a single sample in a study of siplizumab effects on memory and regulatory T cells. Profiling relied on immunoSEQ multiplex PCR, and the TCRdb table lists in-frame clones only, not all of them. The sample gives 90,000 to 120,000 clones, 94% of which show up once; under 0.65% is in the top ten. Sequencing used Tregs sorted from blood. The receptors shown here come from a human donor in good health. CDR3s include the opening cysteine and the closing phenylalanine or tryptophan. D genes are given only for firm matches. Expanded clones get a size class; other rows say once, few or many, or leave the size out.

TGTGCCAGCAGTTTCGGACAGGGGCCCAACTATGGCTACACCTTC	CASSFGQGPNYGYTF	-	TRBV27	TRBD1	TRBJ1-2
TGTGCCAGCAGTAGGAGCGCCCCTTTCACTTCGATCTCCTACAATGAGCAGTTCTTC	CASSRSAPFTSISYNEQFF	-	TRBV28	-	TRBJ2-1
TGCAGCGTTGAAGAACAACAGGGTAATGAGCAGTTCTTC	CSVEEQQGNEQFF	-	TRBV29-1	-	TRBJ2-1
TGTGCCAGCAGCTCGGGGGGCTCTCCCCGCGAGCAGTACTTC	CASSSGGSPREQYF	-	TRBV5-4	-	TRBJ2-7
TGTGCCAGCACCTACGGGACAGGGCCCTACGAGCAGTACTTC	CASTYGTGPYEQYF	-	TRBV28	TRBD1	TRBJ2-7
TGTGCCAGCAGTCCTGTCGGACAGCAAGAGACCCAGTACTTC	CASSPVGQQETQYF	-	TRBV28	-	TRBJ2-5
TGCGCCAGCAGCTTGGGCGACACCGGGGAGCTGTTTTTT	CASSLGDTGELFF	-	TRBV5-1	-	TRBJ2-2
TGTGCCAGCAGCTTACACGGGGAGACCCAGTACTTC	CASSLHGETQYF	-	TRBV7-3	-	TRBJ2-5
TGTGCCAGTAGTATAAGGGGGAATCAGCCCCAGCATTTT	CASSIRGNQPQHF	-	TRBV19	-	TRBJ1-5
TGTGCCGGAGGAATGGGGGGGCGCGGGCAGCCCCAGCATTTT	CAGGMGGRGQPQHF	-	TRBV19	-	TRBJ1-5
TGTGCCTGGAGACTCAAAGGGGGCACAGATACGCAGTATTTT	CAWRLKGGTDTQYF	-	TRBV30	-	TRBJ2-3
TGTGCCAGCAGCTTAGATGGGGGGTCCTACGAGCAGTACTTC	CASSLDGGSYEQYF	-	TRBV7-9	-	TRBJ2-7
TGTGCCAGCAGTGGTTTTTTGCCTAGCGGGTACGAGCAGTACTTC	CASSGFLPSGYEQYF	once	TRBV25-1	TRBD2	TRBJ2-7
TGTGCCAGCAGCTTGTGGGTCAGGAACACCGGGGAGCTGTTTTTT	CASSLWVRNTGELFF	-	TRBV7-6	-	TRBJ2-2
TGTGCCAGCTCACCCGCGCCAGATCGTTTGGAAAAACTGTTTTTT	CASSPAPDRLEKLFF	-	TRBV18	-	TRBJ1-4
TGTGCCAGCAGCTTCTATACAGAGTACAATCAGCCCCAGCATTTT	CASSFYTEYNQPQHF	once	TRBV7-8	-	TRBJ1-5
TGTGCCAGCAGCTTGGTCGTTGGGCAGCTAGAGACCCAGTACTTC	CASSLVVGQLETQYF	-	TRBV5-4	-	TRBJ2-5
TGCAGCGTTGAGAGCGGGTTCTACGAGCAGTACTTC	CSVESGFYEQYF	-	TRBV29-1	-	TRBJ2-7
TGTGCCTGGAGGTCAGGGAGGGGGCTTGGAAACACCATATATTTT	CAWRSGRGLGNTIYF	once	TRBV30	TRBD1	TRBJ1-3
TGTGCCAGCAGCTTGGGACCGGTACGAGAGACCCAGTACTTC	CASSLGPVRETQYF	-	TRBV5-4	-	TRBJ2-5
TGTGCCAGCGGGCGTGGCTTCACAGATACGCAGTATTTT	CASGRGFTDTQYF	-	TRBV27	-	TRBJ2-3
TGTGCCAGCAGTTTAACACAGGGGATCGACAATCAGCCCCAGCATTTT	CASSLTQGIDNQPQHF	-	TRBV6-6	TRBD1	TRBJ1-5
TGTGCCAGTAGTATAGCGGATACGCAGTATTTT	CASSIADTQYF	once	TRBV19	-	TRBJ2-3
TGTGCCAGCAGTTTATGGGGGGACAGCTCCTACAATGAGCAGTTCTTC	CASSLWGDSSYNEQFF	-	TRBV27	-	TRBJ2-1
TGCGCCAGCAGCCTTCAGTACTCCTACAATGAGCAGTTCTTC	CASSLQYSYNEQFF	-	TRBV4-1	-	TRBJ2-1
TGTGCCAGCAACCTTGGGACAAGAGGAAACACCATATATTTT	CASNLGTRGNTIYF	few	TRBV28	-	TRBJ1-3
TGTGCCACCAGCGATCGGGTTCCCTACGAGCAGTACTTC	CATSDRVPYEQYF	-	TRBV15	-	TRBJ2-7
TGTGCCAGCAGTCGCAACACACATACCGGGACAGGGCTCAGCTCCTACAATGAGCAGTTCTTC	CASSRNTHTGTGLSSYNEQFF	once	TRBV28	TRBD1	TRBJ2-1
TGCGCCAGCAGCCTCAATGGGTACAATGAGCAGTTCTTC	CASSLNGYNEQFF	-	TRBV4-1	-	TRBJ2-1
TGTGCCAGCAGTTTTCGGCCCAAAAACACCGGGGAGCTGTTTTTT	CASSFRPKNTGELFF	-	TRBV27	-	TRBJ2-2
TGTGCCAGCAGCTCTGCGACTAGCGGGACGTCTGAGCAGTTCTTC	CASSSATSGTSEQFF	-	TRBV6-1	TRBD2	TRBJ2-1
TGTGCCAGCAGCCCACTACTTGGACAGGGGACGGTTAGCGAGCAGTACTTC	CASSPLLGQGTVSEQYF	-	TRBV4-2	TRBD1	TRBJ2-7
TGTGCCAGCAGCTTACTGACAGGCCTTAGCTATGGCTACACCTTC	CASSLLTGLSYGYTF	-	TRBV7-9	-	TRBJ1-2
TGTGCCAGCAGCTTCACTCAGGGGGCAAGCACTGAAGCTTTCTTT	CASSFTQGASTEAFF	-	TRBV7-9	TRBD1	TRBJ1-1
TGTGCCATCAGCGGAGGACTAGCGACAGATACGCAGTATTTT	CAISGGLATDTQYF	-	TRBV10-3	TRBD2	TRBJ2-3
TGCGCCAGCAGCTTGGACGTTTTGGCCAGGAATGAATACGAGCAGTACTTC	CASSLDVLARNEYEQYF	-	TRBV5-1	-	TRBJ2-7
TGCGCCAGCTCAGGGGGCACGAACACCGGGGAGCTGTTTTTT	CASSGGTNTGELFF	-	TRBV5-1	TRBD1	TRBJ2-2
TGTGCCAGCAGCTTCTCGCTAGCGGGAGGGTCAGATACGCAGTATTTT	CASSFSLAGGSDTQYF	-	TRBV13	TRBD2	TRBJ2-3
TGTGCCAGTAGTCGGACAGGGTCCGGAAACACCATATATTTT	CASSRTGSGNTIYF	-	TRBV19	TRBD1	TRBJ1-3
TGTGCCTGGAGTAGGTTGGACAGCCGGTTAACACCCCTCCACTTT	CAWSRLDSRLTPLHF	-	TRBV30	-	TRBJ1-6
TGTGCCAGCAGCCGCGACAGTAGTTTTTACAATGAGCAGTTCTTC	CASSRDSSFYNEQFF	-	TRBV11-2	-	TRBJ2-1
TGTGCCAGCAGCCGATCGGACAGTAAAGCTTTCTTT	CASSRSDSKAFF	-	TRBV28	-	TRBJ1-1
TGCGCCAGCAAGGTTACAGGGGACGGAAACACCATATATTTT	CASKVTGDGNTIYF	-	TRBV5-1	TRBD1	TRBJ1-3
TGTGCCAGCAGACGCATACGGACGGGATCTTCTGAAGCTTTCTTT	CASRRIRTGSSEAFF	-	TRBV11-2	-	TRBJ1-1
TGTGCCAGCAGTGAATATCTCCCCACCGGGACCCATGGAGGCTACACCTTC	CASSEYLPTGTHGGYTF	-	TRBV25-1	-	TRBJ1-2
TGTGCCAGCAGCTTGGACTATGGCTACACCTTC	CASSLDYGYTF	-	TRBV5-4	-	TRBJ1-2
TGTGCCAGCAGTCCTTACAGGGGGTCGAATTCACCCCTCCACTTT	CASSPYRGSNSPLHF	-	TRBV27	TRBD1	TRBJ1-6
TGTGCCAGCAGCCGAGGGACTAGAGGGTCCTACGAGCAGTACTTC	CASSRGTRGSYEQYF	-	TRBV7-8	TRBD2	TRBJ2-7
TGTGCCTGGAGTGACGGGATGACTTTCGGGTCCTACGAGCAGTACTTC	CAWSDGMTFGSYEQYF	-	TRBV30	-	TRBJ2-7